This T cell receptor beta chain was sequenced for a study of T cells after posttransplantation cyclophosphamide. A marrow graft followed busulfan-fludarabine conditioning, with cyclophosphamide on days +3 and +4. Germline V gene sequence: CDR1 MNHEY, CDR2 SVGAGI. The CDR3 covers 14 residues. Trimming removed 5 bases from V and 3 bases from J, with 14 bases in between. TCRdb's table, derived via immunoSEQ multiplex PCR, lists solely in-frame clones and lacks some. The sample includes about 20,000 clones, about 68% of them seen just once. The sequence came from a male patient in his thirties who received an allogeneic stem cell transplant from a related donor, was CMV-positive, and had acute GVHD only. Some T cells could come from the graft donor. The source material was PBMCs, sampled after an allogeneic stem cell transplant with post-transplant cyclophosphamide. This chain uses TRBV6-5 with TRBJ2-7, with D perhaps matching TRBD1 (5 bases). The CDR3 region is CASSAGQERYEQYF. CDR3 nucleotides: TGTGCCAGCAGTGCCGGACAAGAACGCTACGAGCAGTACTTC.